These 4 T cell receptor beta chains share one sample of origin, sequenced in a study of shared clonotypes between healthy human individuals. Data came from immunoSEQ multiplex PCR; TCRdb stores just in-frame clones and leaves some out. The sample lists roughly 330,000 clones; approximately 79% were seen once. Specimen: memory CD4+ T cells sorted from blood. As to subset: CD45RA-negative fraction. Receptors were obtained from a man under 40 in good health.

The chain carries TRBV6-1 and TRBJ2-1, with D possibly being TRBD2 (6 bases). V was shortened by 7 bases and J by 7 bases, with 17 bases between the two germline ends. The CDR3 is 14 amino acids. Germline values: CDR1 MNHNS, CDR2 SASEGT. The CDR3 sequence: CASKIFGTFNEQFF. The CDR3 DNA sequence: TGTGCCAGCAAAATCTTCGGGACTTTTAATGAGCAGTTCTTC.

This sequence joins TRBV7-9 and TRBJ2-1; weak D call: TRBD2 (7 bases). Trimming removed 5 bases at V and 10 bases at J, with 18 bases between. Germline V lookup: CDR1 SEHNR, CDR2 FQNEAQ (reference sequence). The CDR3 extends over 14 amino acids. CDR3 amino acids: CASSPTSTTGEQFF. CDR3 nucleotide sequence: TGTGCCAGCAGCCCGACTAGCACTACAGGGGAGCAGTTCTTC. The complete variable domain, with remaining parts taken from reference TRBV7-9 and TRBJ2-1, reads DTGVSQNPRHKITKRGQNVTFRCDPISEHNRLYWYRQTLGQGPEFLTYFQNEAQLEKSRLLSDRFSAERPKGSFSTLEIQRTEQGDSAMYLCASSPTSTTGEQFFGPGTRLTVL.

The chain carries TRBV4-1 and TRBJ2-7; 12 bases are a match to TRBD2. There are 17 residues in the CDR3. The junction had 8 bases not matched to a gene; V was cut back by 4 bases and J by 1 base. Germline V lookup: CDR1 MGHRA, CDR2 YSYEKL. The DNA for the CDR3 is TGCGCCAGCAGCCGGACTAGCGGGGCCTTATCATCCTACGAGCAGTACTTC. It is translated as CASSRTSGALSSYEQYF.

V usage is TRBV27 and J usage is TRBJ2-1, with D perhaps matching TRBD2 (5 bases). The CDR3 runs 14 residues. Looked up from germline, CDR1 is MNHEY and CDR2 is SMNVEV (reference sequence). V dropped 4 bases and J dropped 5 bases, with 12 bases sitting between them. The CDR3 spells CASSSWTGNNEQFF. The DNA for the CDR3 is TGTGCCAGCAGTTCCTGGACTGGGAACAATGAGCAGTTCTTC.